A single T cell receptor (beta chain) is shown here with its context. The data were taken from a study of T-cell reconstitution after alpha-beta-depleted transplantation in children. Germline V gene sequence: CDR1 SEHNR, CDR2 FQNEAQ (reference sequence). V was shortened by 7 bases and J by 2 bases, with 13 bases between the two germline ends. This CDR3 region has 14 residues. Construction of the TCRbeta library involved unique molecular identifiers. From the PCR reads, TCRdb called clonotypes with MiXCR, one entry per CDR3 protein. The sample yields 800,000 to 1,000,000 distinct CDR3 sequences, roughly 29% seen once.

The sequenced sample was PBMCs, mostly from graft donor cells, obtained 360 days after TCRalphabeta/CD19-depleted stem cell transplant. The V and J genes are TRBV7-9 and TRBJ2-3; D gene ambiguous. The sequence came from a boy in the first two years of life who had a stem cell transplant for SCID, so the T cells may come from the graft donor. CDR3 bases: TGTGCCAGCACCTCCGGCGCTTACACAGATACGCAGTATTTT. This encodes CASTSGAYTDTQYF. The full variable domain, rest sourced from reference TRBV7-9 and TRBJ2-3, is DTGVSQNPRHKITKRGQNVTFRCDPISEHNRLYWYRQTLGQGPEFLTYFQNEAQLEKSRLLSDRFSAERPKGSFSTLEIQRTEQGDSAMYLCASTSGAYTDTQYFGPGTRLTVL.